The 26 T cell receptor beta chains reported below all come from one sample, sequenced in a study of cytomegalovirus exposure and HLA in healthy donors. The PCR contained 60 Vbeta and 13 Jbeta primers. Method: immunoSEQ multiplex PCR; TCRdb's copy keeps in-frame clones and lacks some. The sample totals over 120,000 clones; its top ten clones hold about 0.96%. Input material: PBMCs. These receptors were taken from a male donor in good health and CMV-seronegative.

Details on this clone: This sample also contains other DNA sequences that code for the same CDR3. The rearrangement uses TRBV18 and TRBJ2-1, with TRBD2 matching over 9 bases. Germline-derived CDR1 and CDR2 are KGHSH and LQKENI. J gave up 6 bases and V 5 bases, and 8 bases lay outside the gene matches. This CDR3 comprises 15 residues. CDR3 protein: CASSSTAGGLNEQFF. CDR3 in DNA: TGTGCCAGCTCATCTACGGCGGGGGGGCTCAATGAGCAGTTCTTC.

The V and J genes are TRBV7-9 and TRBJ1-4; 9 bases match TRBD1. CDR3 size: 18 residues. J gave up 0 bases and V 4 bases, and 9 bases lay outside the gene matches. Looked up from germline, CDR1 is SEHNR and CDR2 is FQNEAQ (reference sequence). CDR3 sequence: CASSSGQGKQATNEKLFF. The DNA of the CDR3 is TGTGCCAGCAGCTCGGGACAGGGCAAGCAAGCAACTAATGAAAAACTGTTTTTT.

The chain combines TRBV15 with TRBJ2-7; D is perhaps TRBD1 (5 bases). The germline V gene has CDR1 LNHNV and CDR2 YYDKDF (reference sequence). V dropped 1 base and J dropped 1 base, with 11 bases sitting between them. The CDR3 extends over 15 amino acids. The CDR3 loop reads CATSRGLGASYEQYF. In nucleotides, the CDR3 is TGTGCCACCAGCAGAGGGCTTGGGGCATCCTACGAGCAGTACTTC.

The chain's CDR3 is CASSLGGGVTDYGYTF. The CDR3 region has the DNA TGCGCCAGCAGCTTGGGGGGGGGTGTTACCGACTATGGCTACACCTTC. The chain employs TRBV5-1 and TRBJ1-2; the D gene is possibly TRBD1 (5 bases). Germline V gene data show CDR1 as SGHRS and CDR2 as YFSETQ. Trimming removed 0 bases at V and 3 bases at J, with 15 bases between. The CDR3 totals 16 residues. Full variable domain (outside the CDR3, taken from reference TRBV5-1 and TRBJ1-2): KAGVTQTPRYLIKTRGQQVTLSCSPISGHRSVSWYQQTPGQGLQFLFEYFSETQRNKGNFPGRFSGRQFSNSRSEMNVSTLELGDSALYLCASSLGGGVTDYGYTFGSGTRLTVV.

The chain recombines TRBV15 with TRBJ2-2, with D hard to call. The germline CDR1 and CDR2 sequences are LNHNV and YYDKDF (reference sequence). The CDR3 extends over 14 amino acids. V was trimmed by 0 bases and J by 3 bases, leaving 5 bases between them. CDR3 coding DNA: TGTGCCACCAGCAGAGATCGGGACACCGGGGAGCTGTTTTTT. Translating gives CATSRDRDTGELFF.

The chain combines TRBV18 with TRBJ1-1, with D perhaps matching TRBD1 (6 bases). V was pared by 6 bases and J by 8 bases, with 13 bases between. From germline, CDR1 is KGHSH and CDR2 LQKENI. This CDR3 has 12 amino acids. Here the CDR3 DNA reads TGTGCCAGCTCCTTTAATGACAGGGAAGCTTTCTTT. Protein product: CASSFNDREAFF.

The chain links TRBV27 to TRBJ2-7, with a possible D match to TRBD1 (6 bases). The CDR3 spans 15 residues. Germline V gene lookup returns CDR1 MNHEY and CDR2 SMNVEV (reference sequence). Between the trimmed V and J ends, which lost 3 bases and 3 bases, there was a span of 15 bases. CDR3 residues: CASSLGVSTGYEQYF. The CDR3 DNA sequence: TGTGCCAGCAGTTTGGGCGTCTCGACAGGCTACGAGCAGTACTTC.

In regard to this clone: An end of the junction differs from the germline gene, which may be a read error. This chain joins TRBV5-1 and TRBJ2-6, with TRBD1 as a possible D gene (6 bases). CDR1 is SGHRS, CDR2 YFSETQ, per germline. There are 20 residues in the CDR3. As DNA, the CDR3 is TGCGCCAGCAGTTTGGAACCGACAGGTACAACTAACTCTGGGGCCAACGTCCTGACTTTC. Translated: CASSLEPTGTTNSGANVLTF.

The V call is TRBV19, the J call TRBJ2-7, with 8 bases fitting TRBD1. V was clipped by 3 bases and J by 4 bases; unmatched bases: 11. The CDR3 extends over 16 amino acids. CDR1 and CDR2 (germline): LNHDA, SQIVND (reference sequence). CDR3 loop: CASSILGQASTYEQYF. The DNA for the CDR3 is TGTGCCAGTAGTATTTTGGGACAGGCCTCGACTTACGAGCAGTACTTC.

The V and J genes are TRBV15 and TRBJ1-5; D ambiguous. Between the trimmed V and J ends, which lost 5 bases and 6 bases, there was a span of 8 bases. CDR3 length: 12 amino acids. The germline V gene encodes CDR1 LNHNV and CDR2 YYDKDF (reference sequence). The CDR3 reads CATSPSGQPQHF. The CDR3 bases are TGTGCCACCAGCCCCAGCGGTCAGCCCCAGCATTTT.

The chain's CDR3 is CASSLAVSGRASSYEQYF. DNA for the CDR3: TGCGCCAGCAGCTTGGCGGTTAGCGGGAGGGCGAGCTCCTACGAGCAGTACTTC. This sequence joins TRBV5-1 and TRBJ2-7; 11 nucleotides agree with TRBD2. Germline CDR1 SGHRS, CDR2 YFSETQ. The junction had 8 bases not matched to a gene; V was cut back by 0 bases and J by 0 bases. This CDR3 spans 18 amino acids.

The gene calls are TRBV6-5 and TRBJ2-7; 9 nucleotides align to TRBD2. This CDR3 comprises 14 residues. The V gene's germline CDR1 is MNHEY and CDR2 SVGAGI. The trim removed 6 bases at V and 8 bases at J, leaving 11 bases unmatched. The CDR3 DNA follows: TGTGCCAGCAGAGCGGGGGGAGCGGGGATCCAGCAGTACTTC. Protein product: CASRAGGAGIQQYF.

This sequence joins TRBV27 and TRBJ2-2; TRBD1 might be the D (5 bases). The CDR3 loop spans 15 amino acids. V lost 0 bases to trimming and J lost 0 bases, with 5 bases between them. Germline CDR1 is MNHEY and CDR2 is SMNVEV (reference sequence). Written as DNA, the CDR3 is TGTGCCAGCAGTTTATCGACAGCGAACACCGGGGAGCTGTTTTTT. Protein sequence: CASSLSTANTGELFF.

CDR3 loop: CASSFMRLRSSGELFF. The CDR3 nucleotides read TGTGCCAGCAGTTTTATGAGGCTTAGGTCGAGCGGGGAGCTGTTTTTT. The chain joins TRBV6-5 to TRBJ2-2; no clear D. This CDR3 region has 16 residues. Germline V gene sequence: CDR1 MNHEY, CDR2 SVGAGI. Trimming took off 4 bases at V and 7 bases at J, with 19 bases between the two ends.

The genes are TRBV11-3 and TRBJ2-1, with 9 bases lining up with TRBD2. CDR3 size: 15 residues. CDR1 SGHNT and CDR2 YENEEA come from the germline V gene. Trimming removed 6 bases from V and 2 bases from J; junction bases left unmatched: 5. The DNA of the CDR3 is TGTGCCAGCAGTACGAGCGGGGGGACCTACAATGAGCAGTTCTTC. Residues: CASSTSGGTYNEQFF.

This sequence joins TRBV7-2 and TRBJ2-7; TRBD2 might be the D (7 bases). CDR3 size: 16 residues. Germline V CDR1 and CDR2: SGHTA, FQGNSA. The V gene lost 1 base and the J gene lost 4 bases, with 17 bases spanning the gap. DNA for the CDR3: TGTGCCAGCAGCTTAGATGCAGGGGCGCGGGGGTACGAGCAGTACTTC. This encodes CASSLDAGARGYEQYF.

This chain joins TRBV7-9 and TRBJ2-7; the D is unclear. The ends were cut back, 5 bases at V and 3 bases at J, with 8 bases in the middle. Germline CDR1 SEHNR, CDR2 FQNEAQ (reference sequence). The CDR3 extends over 12 amino acids. The CDR3 region is CASSRVVYEQYF. CDR3 DNA: TGTGCCAGCAGCCGAGTAGTCTACGAGCAGTACTTC. The whole variable domain, filled in from reference TRBV7-9 and TRBJ2-7, reads DTGVSQNPRHKITKRGQNVTFRCDPISEHNRLYWYRQTLGQGPEFLTYFQNEAQLEKSRLLSDRFSAERPKGSFSTLEIQRTEQGDSAMYLCASSRVVYEQYFGPGTRLTVT.

This chain joins TRBV10-1 and TRBJ1-1; maybe TRBD1 (6 bases). CDR3 length equals 15 residues. V lost 2 bases to trimming and J lost 0 bases, with 10 bases between them. Germline V gene data show CDR1 as WNHNN and CDR2 as SYGVQD (reference sequence). DNA of the CDR3: TGCGCCAGCAGTGAGACAGGGCGGTTGAACACTGAAGCTTTCTTT. Translation gives CASSETGRLNTEAFF.

The rearrangement joins TRBV6-1 to TRBJ1-1; unclear D gene. The V gene's germline CDR1 is MNHNS and CDR2 SASEGT. This CDR3 spans 13 amino acids. V shed 1 base and J shed 2 bases, with 5 bases lying between them. The CDR3 reads CASSEVTNTEAFF. The CDR3 DNA reads as TGTGCCAGCAGTGAAGTTACTAACACTGAAGCTTTCTTT.

The chain links TRBV7-9 to TRBJ1-5; D call uncertain. Per the germline V gene, CDR1 is SEHNR and CDR2 is FQNEAQ (reference sequence). This CDR3 region has 12 residues. Trimming removed 5 bases at V and 3 bases at J, with 5 bases between. The CDR3 reads CASSPDNQPQHF. CDR3 coding DNA: TGTGCCAGCAGCCCAGACAATCAGCCCCAGCATTTT.

J is TRBJ2-3 and V is TRBV6-5; maybe TRBD2 (6 bases). Trimming removed 2 bases from V and 2 bases from J, with 8 bases in between. Germline V CDR1 and CDR2: MNHEY, SVGAGI. The CDR3 has 14 amino acids. CDR3 bases: TGTGCCAGCAGTTACGGGGGGTTCACAGATACGCAGTATTTT. Translation: CASSYGGFTDTQYF.

J is TRBJ1-3 and V is TRBV5-1, with D possibly being TRBD1 (6 bases). CDR1 and CDR2 from the germline V gene are SGHRS and YFSETQ. The CDR3 length is 16 residues. Between the trimmed V and J ends, which lost 0 bases and 0 bases, there was a span of 10 bases. DNA for the CDR3: TGCGCCAGCAGCTTGGAGACCAGGGGCTCTGGAAACACCATATATTTT. Translating it yields CASSLETRGSGNTIYF.

J is TRBJ2-1 and V is TRBV5-6; D might be TRBD1 (5 bases). The germline gives CDR1 SGHDT, CDR2 YYEEEE. V lost 2 bases and J lost 3, with 6 bases in between. This CDR3 has 13 amino acids. CDR3 sequence: CASSFRDYNEQFF. The DNA of the CDR3 is TGTGCCAGCAGCTTCAGGGACTACAATGAGCAGTTCTTC. The variable domain in full, with the rest retrieved from reference TRBV5-6 and TRBJ2-1, is DAGVTQSPTHLIKTRGQQVTLRCSPKSGHDTVSWYQQALGQGPQFIFQYYEEEERQRGNFPDRFSGHQFPNYSSELNVNALLLGDSALYLCASSFRDYNEQFFGPGTRLTVL.

The chain combines TRBV6-6 with TRBJ1-4, with D possibly TRBD1 on 5 matching bases. The germline gives CDR1 MNHNY, CDR2 SVGAGI (reference sequence). Deletions cut 2 bases from V and 2 bases from J, with 9 bases between. This CDR3 has 15 amino acids. The CDR3 DNA sequence: TGTGCCAGCAGTTACCCTAGACAGACTAATGAAAAACTGTTTTTT. Translated: CASSYPRQTNEKLFF.

V usage is TRBV27 and J usage is TRBJ2-1; 7 bases fit TRBD2. The V and J ends lost 3 bases and 4 bases, in that order; junction bases with no gene match: 3. Per the germline V gene, CDR1 is MNHEY and CDR2 is SMNVEV (reference sequence). The CDR3 runs 14 residues. CDR3 sequence: CASSFRREYNEQFF. The CDR3 region has the DNA TGTGCCAGCAGTTTTCGGCGGGAGTACAATGAGCAGTTCTTC.

The genes are TRBV10-1 and TRBJ1-3; D gene ambiguous. Deletions cut 2 bases from V and 2 bases from J, with 16 bases between. Per germline, CDR1 WNHNN and CDR2 SYGVQD (reference sequence). This CDR3 spans 17 amino acids. The CDR3 region has the DNA TGCGCCAGCAGTGAGGGACTTACGCGCGGGACTGGAAACACCATATATTTT. It codes for CASSEGLTRGTGNTIYF.